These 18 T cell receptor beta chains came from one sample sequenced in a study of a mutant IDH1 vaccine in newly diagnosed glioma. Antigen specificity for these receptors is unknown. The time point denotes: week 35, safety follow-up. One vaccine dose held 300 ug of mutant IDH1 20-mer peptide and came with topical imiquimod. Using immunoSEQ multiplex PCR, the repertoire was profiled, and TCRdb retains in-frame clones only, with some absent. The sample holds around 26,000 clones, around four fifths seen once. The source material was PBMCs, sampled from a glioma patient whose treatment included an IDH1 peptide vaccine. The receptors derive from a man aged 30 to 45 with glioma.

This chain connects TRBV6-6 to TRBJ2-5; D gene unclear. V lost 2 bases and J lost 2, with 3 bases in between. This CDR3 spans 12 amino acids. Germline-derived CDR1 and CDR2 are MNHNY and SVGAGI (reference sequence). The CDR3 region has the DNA TGTGCCAGCAGTTACGTTCAAGAGACCCAGTACTTC. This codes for CASSYVQETQYF.

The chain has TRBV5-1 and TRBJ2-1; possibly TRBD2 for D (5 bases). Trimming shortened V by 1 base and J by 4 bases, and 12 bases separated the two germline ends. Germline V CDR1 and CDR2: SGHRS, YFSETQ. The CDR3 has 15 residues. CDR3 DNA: TGCGCCAGCAGCTTGTCGGCGGGTTCTTACAATGAGCAGTTCTTC. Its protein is CASSLSAGSYNEQFF.

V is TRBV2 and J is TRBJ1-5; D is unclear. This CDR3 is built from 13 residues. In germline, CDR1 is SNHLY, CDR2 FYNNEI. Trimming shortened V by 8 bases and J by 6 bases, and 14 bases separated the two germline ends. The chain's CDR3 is CASLPGLTQPQHF. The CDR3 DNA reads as TGTGCCAGCCTTCCGGGGTTGACTCAGCCCCAGCATTTT.

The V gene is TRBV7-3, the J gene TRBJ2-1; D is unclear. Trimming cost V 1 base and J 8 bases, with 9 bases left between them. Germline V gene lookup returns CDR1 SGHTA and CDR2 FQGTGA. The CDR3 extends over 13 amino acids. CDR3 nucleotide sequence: TGTGCCAGCAGCTTAATGGGAAACGATGAGCAGTTCTTC. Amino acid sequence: CASSLMGNDEQFF.

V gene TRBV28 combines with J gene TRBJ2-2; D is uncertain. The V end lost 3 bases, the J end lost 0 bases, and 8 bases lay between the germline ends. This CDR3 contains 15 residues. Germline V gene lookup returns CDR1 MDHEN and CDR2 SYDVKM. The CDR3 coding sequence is TGTGCCAGCAGTTTCCCAGCAGCGAACACCGGGGAGCTGTTTTTT. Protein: CASSFPAANTGELFF.

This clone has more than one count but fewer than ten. The CDR3 here is CASSDGGLLNTEAFF. The CDR3 bases are TGTGCCAGCAGCGATGGGGGGCTCCTAAACACTGAAGCTTTCTTT. The chain has TRBV28 and TRBJ1-1; maybe TRBD1 (6 bases). The CDR3 has 15 residues. Germline CDR1 reads MDHEN; CDR2 reads SYDVKM. Trimming left V 6 bases short and J 2 bases short, with 16 bases between.

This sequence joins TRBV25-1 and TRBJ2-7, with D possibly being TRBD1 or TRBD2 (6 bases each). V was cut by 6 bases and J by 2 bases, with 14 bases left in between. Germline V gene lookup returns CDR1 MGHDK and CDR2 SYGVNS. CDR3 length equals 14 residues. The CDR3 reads CASRGASETYEQYF. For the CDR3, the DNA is TGTGCCAGCAGGGGGGCTAGCGAGACCTACGAGCAGTACTTC.

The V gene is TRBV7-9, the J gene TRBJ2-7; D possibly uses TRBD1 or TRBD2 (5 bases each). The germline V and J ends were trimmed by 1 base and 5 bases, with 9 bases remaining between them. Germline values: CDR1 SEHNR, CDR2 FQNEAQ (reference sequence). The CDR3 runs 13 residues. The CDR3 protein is CASSLVGPNEQYF. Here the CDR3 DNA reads TGTGCCAGCAGCTTAGTGGGACCTAACGAGCAGTACTTC.

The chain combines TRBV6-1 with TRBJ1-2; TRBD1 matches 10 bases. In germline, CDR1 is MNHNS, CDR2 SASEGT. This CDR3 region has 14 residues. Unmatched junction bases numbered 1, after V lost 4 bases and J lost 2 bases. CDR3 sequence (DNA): TGTGCCAGCAGTGGGACAGGGGGGAACTATGGCTACACCTTC. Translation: CASSGTGGNYGYTF.

The CDR3: CASSLVAGGELFF. The CDR3 region has the DNA TGTGCCAGCAGCTTAGTGGCCGGCGGGGAGCTGTTTTTT. The gene calls are TRBV11-3 and TRBJ2-2; no definite D call. This CDR3 is built from 13 residues. The V gene's germline CDR1 is SGHNT and CDR2 YENEEA. The germline V and J ends were trimmed by 1 base and 7 bases, with 7 bases remaining between them.

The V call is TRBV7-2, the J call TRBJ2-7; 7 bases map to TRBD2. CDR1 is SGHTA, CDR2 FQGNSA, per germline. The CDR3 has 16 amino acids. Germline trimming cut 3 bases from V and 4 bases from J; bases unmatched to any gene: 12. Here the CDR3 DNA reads TGTGCCAGCAGCTTTAGTGCCGGGACGGGGGGTTACGAGCAGTACTTC. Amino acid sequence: CASSFSAGTGGYEQYF.

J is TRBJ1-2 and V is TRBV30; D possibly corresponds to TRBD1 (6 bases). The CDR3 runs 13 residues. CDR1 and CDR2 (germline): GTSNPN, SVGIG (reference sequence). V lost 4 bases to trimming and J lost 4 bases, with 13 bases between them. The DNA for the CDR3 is TGTGCCTGGAAACACCAGGGGACCTATGGCTACACCTTC. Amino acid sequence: CAWKHQGTYGYTF.

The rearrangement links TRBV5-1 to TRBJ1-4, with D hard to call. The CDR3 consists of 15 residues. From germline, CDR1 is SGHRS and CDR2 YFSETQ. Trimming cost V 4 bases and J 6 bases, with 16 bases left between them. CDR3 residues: CASSPIGRGDEKLFF. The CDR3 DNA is TGCGCCAGCAGCCCGATAGGGCGCGGAGATGAAAAACTGTTTTTT.

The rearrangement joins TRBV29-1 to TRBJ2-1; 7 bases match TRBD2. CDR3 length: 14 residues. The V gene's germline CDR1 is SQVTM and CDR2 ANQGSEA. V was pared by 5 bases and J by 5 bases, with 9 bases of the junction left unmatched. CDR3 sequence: CSVTGLGIDNEQFF. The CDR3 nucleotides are TGCAGCGTTACAGGACTAGGGATCGACAATGAGCAGTTCTTC.

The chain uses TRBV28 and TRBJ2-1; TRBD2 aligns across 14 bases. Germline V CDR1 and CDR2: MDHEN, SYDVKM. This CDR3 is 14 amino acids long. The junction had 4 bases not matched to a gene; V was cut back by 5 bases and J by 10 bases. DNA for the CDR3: TGTGCCAGCAGTGGAGGGACTAGCGGGAGCGAGCAGTTCTTC. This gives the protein CASSGGTSGSEQFF.

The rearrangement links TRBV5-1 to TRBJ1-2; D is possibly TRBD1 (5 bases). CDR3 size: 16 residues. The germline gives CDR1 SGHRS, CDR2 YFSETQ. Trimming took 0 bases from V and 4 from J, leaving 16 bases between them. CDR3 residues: CASSLADGGGGYGYTF. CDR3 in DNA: TGCGCCAGCAGCTTGGCTGATGGGGGTGGAGGCTATGGCTACACCTTC.

The CDR3 spells CASSWGQGIAEKLFF. CDR3 DNA: TGCGCCAGCAGCTGGGGACAGGGGATTGCTGAAAAACTGTTTTTT. V and J are TRBV5-1 and TRBJ1-4; TRBD1 matches 10 bases. CDR1 SGHRS and CDR2 YFSETQ come from the germline V gene. V dropped 3 bases and J dropped 7; count of bases not matched to a gene: 6. This CDR3 is 15 amino acids long.

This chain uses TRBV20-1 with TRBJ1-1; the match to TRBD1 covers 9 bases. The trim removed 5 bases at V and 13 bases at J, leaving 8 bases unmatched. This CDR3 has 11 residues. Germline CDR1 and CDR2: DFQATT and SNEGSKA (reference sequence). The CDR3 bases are TGCAGTGCTGGATTAACAGGGGGCGGTTTCTTT. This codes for CSAGLTGGGFF.